Each of the 14 T cell receptor beta chains below was sequenced from the same sample in a study of blood T cells in healthy people across ages. The use of a sample-barcoded 5' primer and a J-beta primer mix characterized a second PCR of about 6 to 12 cycles. One entry per CDR3 protein results from TCRdb running MiXCR on the 5' RACE reads. In the table there are hundreds of thousands of distinct CDR3 sequences, more than 20% of which are singletons. Sequenced input: blood. The receptors shown here come from a man between 70 and 80 years old in good health.

This clonotype was found a few times. The CDR3 nucleotides read TGCAGCGCTACTTCACAGGGGTTCGGTGAGACCCAGTACTTC. Translation gives CSATSQGFGETQYF. The chain recombines TRBV29-1 with TRBJ2-5; 7 bases fit TRBD1. Trimming took 7 bases from V and 5 from J; bases not matched to a gene: 13. CDR1 is SQVTM and CDR2 is ANQGSEA in the germline V gene. The CDR3 sequence is 14 residues long.

This clonotype has more than one count but fewer than ten. V is TRBV4-3 and J is TRBJ2-1, with 7 bases that match TRBD2. Germline CDR1 reads LGHNA; CDR2 reads YSLEER. After removal of 1 base from V and 8 bases from J, the junction contained 8 bases not matched to a gene. This CDR3 contains 15 residues. The CDR3 DNA follows: TGCGCCAGCAGCCAAGGGGAAGGGAGGGCCGATGAGCAGTTCTTC. Translated: CASSQGEGRADEQFF.

The chain combines TRBV20-1 with TRBJ2-1; D not certain. The ends were cut back, 3 bases at V and 8 bases at J, with 5 bases in the middle. This CDR3 comprises 10 residues. Germline values: CDR1 DFQATT, CDR2 SNEGSKA (reference sequence). The CDR3, as DNA: TGCAGTGCTAGGGGCGATGAGCAGTTCTTC. Its translation is CSARGDEQFF.

This clonotype has a handful of counts. V is TRBV6-2 or TRBV6-3 and J is TRBJ1-5, with D possibly TRBD1 on 5 matching bases. The ends were cut back, 0 bases at V and 7 bases at J, with 13 bases in the middle. CDR3 length: 15 residues. CDR1 and CDR2 (germline): MNHEY, SVGEGT. The CDR3 DNA sequence: TGTGCCAGCAGTTACTCGCCCAGGGTCGGGCAGCCCCAGCATTTT. It specifies CASSYSPRVGQPQHF.

The chain is built from TRBV27 and TRBJ2-3; 10 positions match TRBD2. J gave up 5 bases and V 7 bases, and 18 bases lay outside the gene matches. The CDR3 extends over 18 amino acids. Germline CDR1 reads MNHEY; CDR2 reads SMNVEV (reference sequence). The CDR3 nucleotides are TGTGCCAGCAACCGGGCCAGCGGGAGGGGAAGCATTCAAGATACGCAGTATTTT. Its translation is CASNRASGRGSIQDTQYF.

This sequence joins TRBV27 and TRBJ2-7; no clear D gene. The germline gives CDR1 MNHEY, CDR2 SMNVEV (reference sequence). The CDR3 contains 13 residues. V was cut by 2 bases and J by 2 bases, with 7 bases left in between. The CDR3 bases are TGTGCCAGCAGTTTAAGACATCCCTACGAGCAGTACTTC. Residues: CASSLRHPYEQYF.

This clonotype was detected only a few times. J is TRBJ2-5 and V is TRBV5-1, with 7 positions matching TRBD1. Near its end, the DNA agrees better with TRBJ2-7, so the J call may be wrong. The CDR3 consists of 14 residues. Germline V gives CDR1 SGHRS, CDR2 YFSETQ. CDR3 residues: CASSARQGGYEQYF. The CDR3 bases are TGCGCCAGCAGCGCCCGACAGGGCGGCTACGAGCAGTACTTC.

The CDR3 here is CASGEDTRSGSADTQYF. The CDR3 DNA reads as TGCGCCAGCGGCGAAGACACTAGATCGGGGTCCGCAGATACGCAGTATTTT. The chain uses TRBV5-1 and TRBJ2-3; D possibly corresponds to TRBD2 (5 bases). The CDR3 extends over 17 amino acids. V lost 7 bases to trimming and J lost 4 bases, with 25 bases between them. Germline assignment: CDR1 SGHRS and CDR2 YFSETQ.

In its sample, this clonotype was seen a few times. The J gene is TRBJ2-1, the V gene TRBV20-1; D remains ambiguous. Trimming cost V 5 bases and J 8 bases, with 10 bases left between them. This CDR3 is built from 11 residues. Germline lookup yields CDR1 DFQATT and CDR2 SNEGSKA (reference sequence). CDR3 in DNA: TGCAGTGCTCGGGTGGTCGATGAGCAGTTCTTC. The encoded protein is CSARVVDEQFF.

Remarks on this clonotype: A read error may be the cause here, since a much bigger clone is one base away. The rearrangement joins TRBV3-1 to TRBJ1-1; 7 bases are shared with TRBD1. The germline V gene has CDR1 LGHDT and CDR2 YNNKEL (reference sequence). This CDR3 region has 14 residues. CDR3 in DNA: TGTGCCAGCAGCCTTTCAGGGGGGAACACTGAAACTTTCTTT. Its translation is CASSLSGGNTETFF. The full variable domain, in which reference TRBV3-1 and TRBJ1-1 provide the parts outside the CDR3, is DTAVSQTPKYLVTQMGNDKSIKCEQNLGHDTMYWYKQDSKKFLKIMFSYNNKELIINETVPNRFSPKSPDKAHLNLHINSLELGDSAVYFCASSLSGGNTETFFGQGTRLTVV.

The chain links TRBV18 to TRBJ1-5; D unresolved. CDR1 KGHSH and CDR2 LQKENI come from the germline V gene. The CDR3 length is 13 residues. The V end was cut by 4 bases, the J end by 7 bases, with 11 bases between. In nucleotides, the CDR3 is TGTGCCAGCTCACAGGGAATAGGACAGCCCCAGCATTTT. Protein: CASSQGIGQPQHF.

This clonotype has a count of ten or more. J is TRBJ2-3 and V is TRBV10-3; TRBD2 might be the D (6 bases). The germline CDR1 and CDR2 sequences are ENHRY and SYGVKD. The V gene lost 8 bases and the J gene lost 0 bases, with 9 bases spanning the gap. The CDR3 is made up of 13 amino acids. CDR3 residues: CAIWAGSTDTQYF. CDR3 coding DNA: TGTGCCATCTGGGCGGGGAGCACAGATACGCAGTATTTT.

This clonotype was counted a single time. The rearrangement links TRBV12-3 or TRBV12-4 to TRBJ2-1; 12 bases are shared with TRBD2. Trimming took 6 bases from V and 5 from J; bases not matched to a gene: 5. CDR3 length equals 15 residues. Written as DNA, the CDR3 is TGTGCCAGCAGGCCACTAGCGGGAGGCAACAATGAGCAGTTCTTC. Residues: CASRPLAGGNNEQFF.

The rearrangement links TRBV7-9 to TRBJ2-7, with 7 positions matching TRBD1. V was clipped by 5 bases and J by 6 bases; unmatched bases: 10. This CDR3 region has 14 residues. Per the germline V gene, CDR1 is SEHNR and CDR2 is FQNEAQ (reference sequence). The CDR3 nucleotides are TGTGCCAGCAGCCCAAGGACAGGTGGTGGCGAGCAGTACTTC. It is translated as CASSPRTGGGEQYF.